The present T cell receptor beta chain was sequenced within a study of cytomegalovirus exposure and HLA in healthy donors (dated by TCRdb to 2015 to 2018). About the full investigation: The 650 to 750 repertoires of the first cohort and the roughly 120 validation repertoires were produced on the same platform, according to a later analysis. A separate validation cohort of over 95 different subjects was used in addition to the roughly 670-subject first cohort. To predict cytomegalovirus infection status, the study combined high-throughput TCR immunosequencing, statistical association of individual TCRs with disease status, and machine learning. The study aimed to test whether signatures of past pathogen exposure could be identified by cataloging public T cell receptors.

From its cysteine to its phenylalanine, the CDR3 spans 14 amino acids. Left in the record is the CDR3 DNA by itself, 42 bases read in frame from the first base. Trimming takes 4 bases off V and 3 bases off J; junction bases not matched to a gene: 4. Sequences SGHRS (CDR1) and YFSETQ (CDR2) are obtained from the germline V gene. Points on this clone: Its antigen remains undetermined. Within one base of it there is no much larger clone, and no base qualities were kept.

Libraries were constructed by the immunoSEQ multiplex PCR assay. As for the original processing: A statistical classification framework was developed to diagnose cytomegalovirus status using the catalog of TCR beta chain sequences. TCRdb obtained this table from immuneACCESS and retained in-frame rearrangements with V and J assigned. These tables miss some clones; where compared with another copy, unresolved V genes account for less than half of the shortfall, and the remainder is unexplained. V, J and clone size derive from that table, while D and trimming were established from the DNA sequence. The sample includes 150,000 or so clones, with approximately 91% observed a single time. The ten largest clonotypes hold about 3% of the sample. The donors belonged to the validation cohort of over a hundred subjects, which was separate from the approximately 700-subject first cohort. Broader findings and caveats from the paper: The study listed over 150 TCR beta chains as associated with cytomegalovirus. The classifier was reported to diagnose cytomegalovirus status with high specificity and sensitivity in both the original cohort and the validation cohort. It was suggested by the authors that the approach could potentially be generalized to other disease states and immunological phenotypes. A few of the identified cytomegalovirus-associated TCR beta chains were confirmed in vitro to be specific for cytomegalovirus antigens. Most TCR sequences were seen in very few donors, while some public TCRs were found in many individuals. A later analysis lacked HLA typing for the validation cohort, so it scored co-occurrence in that cohort across all 110 or so repertoires. Subsequent analysis determined that TCRs grouped into clusters in the first cohort also showed a tendency toward co-occurrence across the 90 to 150 validation repertoires, and approximately 94% of cluster scores exceeded 0.

The sequencing sample was made of PBMCs. The sequence was collected from a woman between 18 and 29 years old in good health and CMV-seropositive. The V and J segments used are TRBV5-1 and TRBJ2-3; TRBD1 agrees with 8 junctional bases. The sequenced DNA: TGCGCCAGCAGCACAGGGGGTGGAACAGATACGCAGTATTTT. This codes for CASSTGGGTDTQYF. Full variable domain (CDR3 extended with the reference TRBV5-1 and TRBJ2-3 proteins): KAGVTQTPRYLIKTRGQQVTLSCSPISGHRSVSWYQQTPGQGLQFLFEYFSETQRNKGNFPGRFSGRQFSNSRSEMNVSTLELGDSALYLCASSTGGGTDTQYFGPGTRLTVL.